Shown below are 4 T cell receptor beta chains from a single sample sequenced in a study of cytomegalovirus exposure and HLA in healthy donors. It was with 60 Vbeta and 13 Jbeta primers that the PCR ran. Profiled with immunoSEQ multiplex PCR; TCRdb holds only in-frame clones, not every one. The table records around 80,000 clones, less than 80% of them present only once. The specimen was PBMCs. The receptors shown here come from a man aged 40-50 years in good health and CMV-seropositive.

The CDR3 coding sequence is TGTGCCAGCAGCTTAGTGGGGGGAACCTACAATGAGCAGTTCTTC. Protein product: CASSLVGGTYNEQFF. This rearrangement joins TRBV7-2 to TRBJ2-1; perhaps TRBD2 as D (6 bases). CDR3 length: 15 residues. Germline values: CDR1 SGHTA, CDR2 FQGNSA. Trimming took 1 base from V and 2 from J, leaving 9 bases between them.

The V call is TRBV28, the J call TRBJ1-1; 9 bases are a match to TRBD1. V lost 4 bases to trimming and J lost 5 bases; unmatched junction nucleotides: 8. From germline, CDR1 is MDHEN and CDR2 SYDVKM. The CDR3 runs 15 residues. CDR3 sequence: CASSSHRGRRTEAFF. CDR3 nucleotides: TGTGCCAGCAGTTCTCACAGGGGGCGAAGAACTGAAGCTTTCTTT.

V is TRBV5-1 and J is TRBJ2-7; 8 nucleotides line up with TRBD2. The ends lost 0 bases at V and 5 bases at J; junction bases unmatched: 7. Looked up from germline, CDR1 is SGHRS and CDR2 is YFSETQ. The CDR3 totals 15 residues. This CDR3 reads CASSLDPAGVNEQYF. The CDR3 DNA reads as TGCGCCAGCAGCTTGGACCCAGCGGGGGTGAACGAGCAGTACTTC.

The chain links TRBV5-1 to TRBJ1-5; 9 nucleotides line up with TRBD1. After removal of 2 bases from V and 6 bases from J, the junction contained 6 bases not matched to a gene. The germline CDR1 and CDR2 sequences are SGHRS and YFSETQ. The CDR3 length is 15 residues. Here the CDR3 reads CASSLDTGGVQPQHF. The CDR3 region has the DNA TGCGCCAGCAGCTTAGATACAGGGGGCGTTCAGCCCCAGCATTTT.